Shown below are 9 T cell receptor beta chains from a single sample sequenced in a study of memory CD4+ T cells and cytomegalovirus serostatus. TCRdb's table, derived via immunoSEQ multiplex PCR, lists solely in-frame clones and lacks some. The sample lists roughly 40,000 clones, 79% occurring once. Single viable CD3+CD4+CD8-CD45RO+ cells were sorted as the memory CD4+ T cells. Source material: memory CD4+ T cells from blood. These receptors all come from an adult in good health and CMV-seronegative.

This chain uses TRBV4-3 with TRBJ1-2; 8 nucleotides agree with TRBD1. CDR3 length equals 14 residues. Trimming took 0 bases from V and 7 from J; bases not matched to a gene: 4. Germline values: CDR1 LGHNA, CDR2 YSLEER. The CDR3: CASSQEQGVGGYTF. DNA for the CDR3: TGCGCCAGCAGCCAAGAACAGGGGGTTGGTGGCTACACCTTC.

This sequence joins TRBV2 and TRBJ2-6; 7 positions agree with TRBD1. V lost 0 bases, J lost 4 bases, and 3 bases stayed unmatched. The CDR3 covers 16 residues. Germline CDR1 reads SNHLY; CDR2 reads FYNNEI. The CDR3 protein is CASSEAWGQGANVLTF. CDR3 nucleotides: TGTGCCAGCAGTGAAGCTTGGGGACAGGGGGCCAACGTCCTGACTTTC.

This chain links TRBV12-5 with TRBJ2-1; D unclear. This CDR3 comprises 14 residues. Looked up from germline, CDR1 is LGHNT and CDR2 is FRNRAP. Trimming took off 0 bases at V and 6 bases at J, with 9 bases between the two ends. CDR3: CASGLVGALNEQFF. The DNA for the CDR3 is TGTGCTAGTGGTTTGGTAGGAGCGCTCAATGAGCAGTTCTTC.

The CDR3 loop is CASSGGVYNEQFF. CDR3 nucleotides: TGCGCCAGCAGTGGAGGAGTCTACAATGAGCAGTTCTTC. The rearrangement links TRBV10-2 to TRBJ2-1; D remains unclear. Per germline, CDR1 WSHSY and CDR2 SAAADI. This CDR3 contains 13 residues. V was cut by 4 bases and J by 3 bases, with 7 bases left in between.

The chain is built from TRBV6-5 and TRBJ1-2; 8 nucleotides align to TRBD1. The CDR3 runs 14 residues. Germline loops: CDR1 MNHEY, CDR2 SVGAGI. With 5 bases clipped from V and 2 bases from J, the junction kept 4 bases outside the gene matches. CDR3 bases: TGTGCCAGCAGTGGGCGGACAGGGAACTATGGCTACACCTTC. It specifies CASSGRTGNYGYTF.

This chain joins TRBV7-9 and TRBJ1-2, with D possibly TRBD1 on 5 matching bases. Germline V CDR1 and CDR2: SEHNR, FQNEAQ (reference sequence). The CDR3 runs to 12 residues. With 1 base removed from V and 8 bases from J, the gap between germline ends came to 8 bases. CDR3 DNA sequence: TGTGCCAGCAGCTTAGAAGGGGAAGGCTACACCTTC. Translating gives CASSLEGEGYTF.

This chain joins TRBV28 and TRBJ2-5; D is possibly TRBD1 (9 bases). Per germline, CDR1 MDHEN and CDR2 SYDVKM. CDR3 length: 17 amino acids. The germline V and J ends were trimmed by 6 bases and 4 bases, with 24 bases remaining between them. CDR3 sequence (DNA): TGTGCCAGCAGCCCTCCGGGAGGGACAGGGAGTGGAGAGACCCAGTACTTC. Translated: CASSPPGGTGSGETQYF.

V gene TRBV7-9 combines with J gene TRBJ2-5; 8 nucleotides agree with TRBD1. CDR1 SEHNR and CDR2 FQNEAQ come from the germline V gene (reference sequence). The CDR3 sequence is 18 residues long. The junction had 20 bases not matched to a gene; V was cut back by 6 bases and J by 5 bases. The CDR3 loop is CASRSRGRTPPGTETQYF. The CDR3 DNA is TGTGCCAGCAGGTCCAGGGGGCGAACCCCTCCGGGGACGGAGACCCAGTACTTC. The whole variable domain, remainder taken from reference TRBV7-9 and TRBJ2-5, is DTGVSQNPRHKITKRGQNVTFRCDPISEHNRLYWYRQTLGQGPEFLTYFQNEAQLEKSRLLSDRFSAERPKGSFSTLEIQRTEQGDSAMYLCASRSRGRTPPGTETQYFGPGTRLLVL.

This clone was found a few times. The sample has other DNA sequences that encode this CDR3 too. This chain connects TRBV7-9 to TRBJ1-4, with D unresolved. The V and J ends lost 0 bases and 7 bases respectively, with 6 bases between them. This CDR3 spans 13 amino acids. Germline CDR1 and CDR2: SEHNR and FQNEAQ (reference sequence). The CDR3 sequence: CASSLAGGEKLFF. The CDR3 DNA reads as TGTGCCAGCAGCTTAGCCGGCGGTGAAAAACTGTTTTTT. The complete variable domain, with remaining parts taken from reference TRBV7-9 and TRBJ1-4, reads DTGVSQNPRHKITKRGQNVTFRCDPISEHNRLYWYRQTLGQGPEFLTYFQNEAQLEKSRLLSDRFSAERPKGSFSTLEIQRTEQGDSAMYLCASSLAGGEKLFFGSGTQLSVL.